This T cell receptor (beta chain) stems from a study of T cells after yellow fever vaccination. They built TCR cDNA with 5'RACE template switching, a step that put in a universal primer site and UMIs. TCRdb called the 5' RACE reads again in MiXCR, with one record for every CDR3 protein. The sample has hundreds of thousands of distinct CDR3 sequences, about 12% seen once; the top ten hold 15%. Study-wide results and limits: Reappearance after the booster was seen for most primary-vaccination clones, at 95% to 97% CD4 and 70% to 90% CD8. A small share of clonotypes appeared in both CD4 and CD8 compartments.

This clonotype turned up a few times. The antigen remains undetermined. This CDR3 region has 18 residues. Unmatched junction bases numbered 10, after V lost 1 base and J lost 2 bases. Germline values: CDR1 LNHDA, CDR2 SQIVND (reference sequence). Material: PBMCs, obtained on the day of the yellow fever booster vaccination. This TCR came from a man under 40 who received the YFV17D yellow fever vaccine. The rearrangement joins TRBV19 to TRBJ2-7, with 11 nucleotides matching TRBD2. CDR3 nucleotide sequence: TGTGCCAGTAGTATAGCTCTCTCCGGGACTAGCGGAACCTACGAGCAGTACTTC. Amino acids: CASSIALSGTSGTYEQYF. The whole variable domain, remainder taken from reference TRBV19 and TRBJ2-7, is DGGITQSPKYLFRKEGQNVTLSCEQNLNHDAMYWYRQDPGQGLRLIYYSQIVNDFQKGDIAEGYSVSREKKESFPLTVTSAQKNPTAFYLCASSIALSGTSGTYEQYFGPGTRLTVT.